This passage covers 30 T cell receptor beta chains from one sample sequenced in a study of cytomegalovirus exposure and HLA in healthy donors. The PCR made use of 60 Vbeta and 13 Jbeta primers. Data came from immunoSEQ multiplex PCR; TCRdb stores just in-frame clones and leaves some out. This table has about 160,000 clones, 65% to 80% appearing once. Material for sequencing was PBMCs. The receptors derive from a man between 18 and 35 years old in good health and CMV-seropositive.

In nucleotides, the CDR3 is TGTGCCAGCAGACCAACACGGGGGGCCCCTAAGCAGTTCTTC. Its protein is CASRPTRGAPKQFF. The chain couples TRBV5-6 to TRBJ2-1; a weak D match, TRBD2 (7 bases). The V and J ends lost 5 bases and 11 bases respectively, with 20 bases between them. The CDR3 is 14 amino acids. Germline V gene data show CDR1 as SGHDT and CDR2 as YYEEEE.

The chain uses TRBV6-1 and TRBJ2-7, with TRBD1 identical over 8 bases. This CDR3 is 16 amino acids long. Germline CDR1 MNHNS, CDR2 SASEGT. The V and J ends lost 3 bases and 0 bases, in that order; junction bases with no gene match: 7. The CDR3 DNA reads TGTGCCAGCAGTGACGTGACAGGGGTCCCCTCCTACGAGCAGTACGTC. It specifies CASSDVTGVPSYEQYV.

The rearrangement links TRBV30 to TRBJ2-1, with 12 bases aligning to TRBD2. Trimming at V came to 3 bases and at J to 8 bases, leaving 5 bases not matched to a gene. Germline CDR1 and CDR2: GTSNPN and SVGIG (reference sequence). The CDR3 has 14 residues. CDR3 DNA sequence: TGTGCCTGGAGGAGACTAGCGGGAGTTGATGAGCAGTTCTTC. Protein sequence: CAWRRLAGVDEQFF.

This chain uses TRBV6-1 with TRBJ2-7, with TRBD1 identical over 7 bases. The junction had 8 bases not matched to a gene; V was cut back by 8 bases and J by 4 bases. In germline, CDR1 is MNHNS, CDR2 SASEGT. CDR3 length: 13 residues. The DNA for the CDR3 is TGTGCCAGCGGGGTAGGGGGCGGGTACGAGCAGTACGTC. Protein sequence: CASGVGGGYEQYV.

The chain employs TRBV18 and TRBJ1-5, with 9 bases that match TRBD1. With 3 bases clipped from V and 4 bases from J, the junction kept 4 bases outside the gene matches. The CDR3 sequence is 15 residues long. The germline gives CDR1 KGHSH, CDR2 LQKENI. For the CDR3, the DNA is TGTGCCAGCTCACCCGTAGGACAGGGGAATCAGCCCCAGCATTTT. This codes for CASSPVGQGNQPQHF.

The chain joins TRBV5-4 to TRBJ2-3; 11 bases agree with TRBD2. Germline V gene sequence: CDR1 SGHNT, CDR2 YYREEE (reference sequence). CDR3 length: 16 amino acids. V gave up 4 bases and J gave up 5 bases; unmatched junction bases: 9. The CDR3 nucleotides read TGTGCCAGCAGCGCGACTAGCGGGGTGGGAAGAGATACGCAGTATTTT. It is translated as CASSATSGVGRDTQYF.

V and J are TRBV15 and TRBJ2-5, with D maybe TRBD1 (6 bases). The CDR3 has 14 residues. Germline CDR1 is LNHNV and CDR2 is YYDKDF (reference sequence). V was cut by 4 bases and J by 1 base, with 10 bases left in between. The DNA of the CDR3 is TGTGCCACCAGCATCAGAGGGGGCCAAGAGACCCAGTACTTC. The encoded protein is CATSIRGGQETQYF. The full variable domain, its missing parts supplied by reference TRBV15 and TRBJ2-5, is DAMVIQNPRYQVTQFGKPVTLSCSQTLNHNVMYWYQQKSSQAPKLLFHYYDKDFNNEADTPDNFQSRRPNTSFCFLDIRSPGLGDTAMYLCATSIRGGQETQYFGPGTRLLVL.

This clone was seen only a few times. This chain links TRBV5-1 with TRBJ2-2; a possible D gene is TRBD1 (5 bases). The length of the CDR3 is 16 residues. The V and J ends lost 0 bases and 1 base respectively, with 10 bases between them. Germline loops: CDR1 SGHRS, CDR2 YFSETQ. CDR3 DNA: TGCGCCAGCAGCTTGGTTCGGCAGGGGAACACCGGGGAGCTGTTTTTT. Protein sequence: CASSLVRQGNTGELFF.

V usage is TRBV5-4 and J usage is TRBJ1-2; 10 bases fit TRBD1. Germline V lookup: CDR1 SGHNT, CDR2 YYREEE (reference sequence). The junction had 11 bases not matched to a gene; V was cut back by 4 bases and J by 8 bases. The CDR3 is 15 residues long. In nucleotides, the CDR3 is TGTGCCAGCAGCAAGCCGGGACAGGGGATAAACGGCTACACCTTC. Its protein product is CASSKPGQGINGYTF.

The chain links TRBV6-5 to TRBJ1-2; D is ambiguous. The V and J ends lost 8 bases and 2 bases respectively, with 12 bases between them. CDR3 size: 13 residues. CDR1 is MNHEY and CDR2 is SVGAGI in the germline V gene. The CDR3 DNA is TGTGCCAGCCACCTTGGAGGGAACTATGGCTACACCTTC. As protein: CASHLGGNYGYTF.

The chain employs TRBV5-1 and TRBJ1-2, with a tentative D call TRBD1 (5 bases). CDR1 is SGHRS and CDR2 is YFSETQ in the germline V gene. The CDR3 sequence is 14 residues long. Trimming cost V 4 bases and J 11 bases, with 21 bases left between them. This chain's CDR3 is CASSPPGDLWGYTF. The DNA for the CDR3 is TGCGCCAGCAGCCCTCCGGGGGACCTATGGGGATACACCTTC.

The count of this clone is one. The chain employs TRBV6-1 and TRBJ2-7; possible D gene TRBD2, 7 bases. Germline CDR1 MNHNS, CDR2 SASEGT. The CDR3 loop spans 14 amino acids. V gave up 0 bases and J gave up 5 bases, with 11 bases separating them. CDR3 protein: CASSEAGGADEQYV. The CDR3 DNA reads TGTGCCAGCAGTGAAGCGGGGGGGGCTGACGAGCAGTACGTC.

The chain recombines TRBV6-5 with TRBJ1-1; the match to TRBD1 covers 7 bases. This CDR3 spans 14 amino acids. V trimming: 0 bases; J trimming: 4 bases; junction bases outside the gene matches: 2. CDR1 MNHEY and CDR2 SVGAGI come from the germline V gene. CDR3 region: CASSYSQGGTEAFF. DNA of the CDR3: TGTGCCAGCAGTTACTCCCAGGGGGGCACTGAAGCTTTCTTT.

This chain links TRBV10-2 with TRBJ2-1; TRBD2 aligns across 7 bases. V gave up 1 base and J gave up 10 bases; unmatched junction bases: 7. From germline, CDR1 is WSHSY and CDR2 SAAADI. This CDR3 contains 14 residues. The CDR3: CASSELGGRREQFF. Here the CDR3 DNA reads TGCGCCAGCAGTGAGTTGGGCGGGAGACGCGAGCAGTTCTTC.

This chain connects TRBV2 to TRBJ1-1; D uncertain. The CDR3 extends over 13 amino acids. The V gene's germline CDR1 is SNHLY and CDR2 FYNNEI. Trimming left V 6 bases short and J 1 base short, with 9 bases between. The CDR3 region is CASSLDKNTEAFF. The CDR3 nucleotides read TGTGCCAGCAGCCTCGACAAGAACACTGAAGCTTTCTTT.

V and J are TRBV5-1 and TRBJ2-3; 9 bases are shared with TRBD2. The CDR3 extends over 15 amino acids. After removal of 0 bases from V and 5 bases from J, the junction contained 4 bases not matched to a gene. Germline assignment: CDR1 SGHRS and CDR2 YFSETQ. The CDR3 loop reads CASSLVAGGGDTQYF. In DNA, the CDR3 is TGCGCCAGCAGCTTGGTGGCGGGGGGGGGAGATACGCAGTATTTT.

The table lists this clone with a count of one. V is TRBV5-5 and J is TRBJ2-3; TRBD1 agrees at 7 bases. Looked up from germline, CDR1 is SGHKS and CDR2 is YYEKEE (reference sequence). Trimming removed 4 bases from V and 0 bases from J; junction bases left unmatched: 8. The CDR3 has 16 residues. The CDR3 loop reads CASSKTGVASTDTQYF. DNA of the CDR3: TGTGCCAGCAGCAAAACAGGGGTTGCTAGCACAGATACGCAGTATTTT.

This chain joins TRBV27 and TRBJ2-7; TRBD1 matches 10 bases. The V gene end was trimmed by 5 bases and the J gene end by 2 bases; junction bases not matched to a gene: 6. CDR1 MNHEY and CDR2 SMNVEV come from the germline V gene (reference sequence). There are 15 residues in the CDR3. The DNA of the CDR3 is TGTGCCAGCAGTCCAACCGGGACAGGGGCCTACGAGCAGTACGTC. Translated, it gives CASSPTGTGAYEQYV.

The V gene is TRBV10-2, the J gene TRBJ1-2, with unresolved D. CDR3 length: 14 residues. The germline gives CDR1 WSHSY, CDR2 SAAADI. The ends were cut back, 0 bases at V and 2 bases at J, with 7 bases in the middle. The CDR3 sequence: CASSESAGNYGYTF. CDR3 nucleotides: TGCGCCAGCAGTGAGTCTGCAGGAAACTATGGCTACACCTTC.

The chain combines TRBV15 with TRBJ1-3, with 7 nucleotides matching TRBD1. V was clipped by 5 bases and J by 0 bases; unmatched bases: 4. Germline lookup yields CDR1 LNHNV and CDR2 YYDKDF (reference sequence). This CDR3 is built from 15 residues. The CDR3 DNA reads as TGTGCCACCAGCGGTAGACAGGGCTCTGGAAACACCATATATTTT. It specifies CATSGRQGSGNTIYF. Variable domain in full (rest from reference TRBV15 and TRBJ1-3): DAMVIQNPRYQVTQFGKPVTLSCSQTLNHNVMYWYQQKSSQAPKLLFHYYDKDFNNEADTPDNFQSRRPNTSFCFLDIRSPGLGDTAMYLCATSGRQGSGNTIYFGEGSWLTVV.

The chain uses TRBV5-4 and TRBJ1-1; perhaps TRBD1 as D (5 bases). Germline V CDR1 and CDR2: SGHNT, YYREEE (reference sequence). This CDR3 has 15 residues. Trimming took off 4 bases at V and 2 bases at J, with 15 bases between the two ends. CDR3 in amino acids: CASSPHAGPNTEAFF. CDR3 coding DNA: TGTGCCAGCAGCCCCCATGCGGGACCAAACACTGAAGCTTTCTTT.

The chain employs TRBV19 and TRBJ2-2, with D maybe TRBD1 (6 bases). From germline, CDR1 is LNHDA and CDR2 SQIVND (reference sequence). V was shortened by 7 bases and J by 3 bases, with 15 bases between the two germline ends. This CDR3 spans 15 amino acids. This chain's CDR3 is CASTPEGGYTGELFF. The CDR3 region has the DNA TGTGCCAGTACACCCGAAGGGGGTTACACCGGGGAGCTGTTTTTT.

J is TRBJ1-3 and V is TRBV10-3, with TRBD1 as a possible D gene (5 bases). V lost 8 bases and J 0 bases, leaving 11 bases between the germline ends. The CDR3 is 14 residues long. Germline V lookup: CDR1 ENHRY, CDR2 SYGVKD. The CDR3 DNA reads as TGTGCCATCGGAGGGGAGGCCTCTGGAAACACCATATATTTT. This sequence encodes CAIGGEASGNTIYF.

A note on this clone: The same CDR3 also results from other DNA sequences found in this sample. The CDR3 DNA follows: TGTGCCAGCAGTCTCGGGACAGGGGGAAATCAGCCCCAGCATTTT. Its protein product is CASSLGTGGNQPQHF. The chain has TRBV27 and TRBJ1-5; TRBD1 matches at 11 bases. The CDR3 is made up of 15 amino acids. Germline V lookup: CDR1 MNHEY, CDR2 SMNVEV (reference sequence). V shed 5 bases, J shed 4 bases, and the junction held 4 bases outside the gene matches.

The table lists this clone with many counts. The CDR3 here is CASSYSSQGYGYTF. The CDR3 DNA sequence: TGTGCCAGCAGTTACTCCTCGCAGGGCTATGGCTACACCTTC. The chain has TRBV6-5 and TRBJ1-2; possibly TRBD1 for D (5 bases). The ends were cut back, 0 bases at V and 4 bases at J, with 9 bases in the middle. CDR1 and CDR2 (germline): MNHEY, SVGAGI. This CDR3 is 14 amino acids long.

V gene TRBV13 combines with J gene TRBJ1-3, with a tentative D call TRBD2 (6 bases). The better agreement between TRBJ2-2 and the DNA end casts doubt on the J call. The CDR3 spans 13 residues. CDR1 is PRHDT and CDR2 is FYEKMQ in the germline V gene (reference sequence). CDR3 coding DNA: TGTGCCAGCAGCTTAACGGGAGCCGGGGAGCTGTTTTTT. Its translation: CASSLTGAGELFF.

V is TRBV2 and J is TRBJ1-1; 7 bases are shared with TRBD1. This CDR3 has 14 amino acids. Germline values: CDR1 SNHLY, CDR2 FYNNEI. V trimming: 8 bases; J trimming: 1 base; junction bases outside the gene matches: 7. The CDR3 bases are TGTGCCAGCTTTTTAGAGGGGGCGAACACTGAAGCTTTCTTT. It codes for CASFLEGANTEAFF. Complete variable domain (other parts from reference TRBV2 and TRBJ1-1): EPEVTQTPSHQVTQMGQEVILRCVPISNHLYFYWYRQILGQKVEFLVSFYNNEISEKSEIFDDQFSVERPDGSNFTLKIRSTKLEDSAMYFCASFLEGANTEAFFGQGTRLTVV.

The gene calls are TRBV6-5 and TRBJ1-1; maybe TRBD1 (6 bases). Germline V gene lookup returns CDR1 MNHEY and CDR2 SVGAGI. The CDR3 is made up of 13 amino acids. The germline V and J ends were trimmed by 8 bases and 1 base, with 11 bases remaining between them. CDR3 residues: CASANRENTEAFF. The CDR3 coding sequence is TGTGCCAGCGCCAACAGGGAGAACACTGAAGCTTTCTTT.

The CDR3 sequence is CASSLEAGGTDTQYF. CDR3 DNA: TGCGCCAGCAGCTTGGAAGCGGGTGGTACAGATACGCAGTATTTT. V is TRBV5-1 and J is TRBJ2-3; D is perhaps TRBD2 (6 bases). CDR1 is SGHRS and CDR2 is YFSETQ in the germline V gene. The ends were cut back, 0 bases at V and 3 bases at J, with 11 bases in the middle. The CDR3 contains 15 residues.

V usage is TRBV6-5 and J usage is TRBJ2-2; 10 nucleotides align to TRBD1. V gave up 0 bases and J gave up 6 bases; unmatched junction bases: 4. Germline assignment: CDR1 MNHEY and CDR2 SVGAGI. CDR3 length equals 16 residues. CDR3 region: CASSYSRTGGSGELFF. The CDR3 region has the DNA TGTGCCAGCAGTTACTCGAGGACAGGGGGTTCCGGGGAGCTGTTTTTT.